This T cell receptor (beta chain) appears in the sequencing data of a study of response to subunit inactivated influenza vaccine. This clonotype occurred many times. The antigen is not known. The CDR3 length is 12 residues. In germline, CDR1 is SGHDT, CDR2 YYEEEE. V was trimmed by 4 bases and J by 9 bases, leaving 8 bases between them. TCRdb re-called the RT-PCR reads with MiXCR, one entry per CDR3 protein. Here the sample spans 560,000 or so distinct CDR3 sequences, 7.6% being singletons. Regarding the study as a whole: T cells newly recruited by each seasonal influenza vaccination are few, the authors suggested.

The receptor was isolated from a man aged 50-75 years who received an inactivated influenza vaccine. This sequence joins TRBV5-6 and TRBJ1-6; D ambiguous. The sample consisted of PBMCs from blood, taken 23 months after vaccination. CDR3 bases: TGTGCCAGCAGCCGAGAATTTTCACCCCTCCACTTT. Residues: CASSREFSPLHF.